A selection of T cell receptor beta chains follows, all from one sample in a study of blood T cell repertoires in COVID-19. Libraries were prepared by immunoSEQ multiplex PCR; TCRdb keeps only in-frame clonotypes and omits some of them. The sample consists of roughly 180,000 clones, 88% of them appearing once. The sequenced sample was peripheral blood. These receptors were obtained from a man aged 70 or older with active or convalescent COVID-19. Each CDR3 is given without its conserved first and last residue.

v_call cdr3_aa
TRBV7-2 ASSPRAGRDTQY
TRBV9 ASSVGSSVHTDTQY
TRBV4-1 ASSQETAQETQY
TRBV25-1 ASNRGNTIY
TRBV15 ATSRSSLSGNTIY
TRBV6-5 ASSARDSNQPQH
TRBV7-8 ASSPRSYNSPLH
TRBV7-8 ASSLVGTGNTGELF
TRBV7-2 ASSFDRGSAEKLF
TRBV6-2/TRBV6-3 ASSVTSGSTDTQY
TRBV24-1 ATSDLTDRGPREQY
TRBV5-1 ASSLRMGLNYGYT
TRBV5-1 ASSLQGVGYT
TRBV5-5 ASSSGTGGKLYGYT
TRBV28 ASSRDSSNQPQH
TRBV20-1 SAGGLAGPHAEQY
TRBV18 ASSTGMDGAHNQPQH